The 17 T cell receptor beta chains given below trace back to one sample, sequenced in a study of OX40 agonist ivuxolimab in advanced cancers. The table came from immunoSEQ multiplex PCR; TCRdb's copy has only in-frame clones and leaves some out. The profile shows about 40,000 clones, 88% of them singletons. The source material was CD4+ or CD8+ T cells sorted from blood, sampled in a trial of the OX40 agonist ivuxolimab. These receptors all come from an adult with an advanced solid tumor such as melanoma, head and neck, liver or kidney cancer.

About this clone: Different DNA sequences within this sample yield the same CDR3. The V gene is TRBV9, the J gene TRBJ2-7; tentatively, D is TRBD2 (6 bases). In germline, CDR1 is SGDLS, CDR2 YYNGEE. The CDR3 runs 14 residues. The germline V and J ends were trimmed by 0 bases and 0 bases, with 7 bases remaining between them. The CDR3 sequence is CASSVGGDSYEQYF. The CDR3 region has the DNA TGTGCCAGCAGCGTAGGCGGGGACTCCTACGAGCAGTACTTC. Supplemented by reference TRBV9 and TRBJ2-7, the full variable domain reads DSGVTQTPKHLITATGQRVTLRCSPRSGDLSVYWYQQSLDQGLQFLIQYYNGEERAKGNILERFSAQQFPDLHSELNLSSLELGDSALYFCASSVGGDSYEQYFGPGTRLTVT.

The chain recombines TRBV7-8 with TRBJ1-2; 10 nucleotides line up with TRBD1. Germline CDR1 reads SGHVS; CDR2 reads FQNEAQ. This CDR3 comprises 15 residues. The V gene end was trimmed by 2 bases and the J gene end by 7 bases; junction bases not matched to a gene: 7. Written as DNA, the CDR3 is TGTGCCAGCAGCTTAAGCGGGACAGGGGTATCTGGCTACACCTTC. Translating it yields CASSLSGTGVSGYTF.

The chain joins TRBV6-5 to TRBJ2-7; TRBD2 matches 11 bases. The CDR3 length is 14 residues. Per germline, CDR1 MNHEY and CDR2 SVGAGI. The trim removed 8 bases at V and 1 base at J, leaving 4 bases unmatched. In DNA form, the CDR3 reads TGTGCCAGCTCAGGGACTAGCGGATCCTACGAGCAGTACTTC. Protein: CASSGTSGSYEQYF.

The V and J genes are TRBV7-2 and TRBJ2-4; 7 bases are a match to TRBD2. Germline-derived CDR1 and CDR2 are SGHTA and FQGNSA. The CDR3 covers 18 residues. With 6 bases clipped from V and 4 bases from J, the junction kept 18 bases outside the gene matches. This CDR3 is CASRPQSGRGGVKNIQYF. The CDR3 coding sequence is TGTGCCAGCAGACCACAATCAGGGAGGGGAGGGGTTAAAAACATTCAGTACTTC.

V is TRBV28 and J is TRBJ2-7; 7 bases are shared with TRBD2. The junction had 11 bases not matched to a gene; V was cut back by 6 bases and J by 3 bases. The CDR3 runs 15 residues. The germline CDR1 and CDR2 sequences are MDHEN and SYDVKM. For the CDR3, the DNA is TGTGCCAGCAGCCTGATAGCGGGTGGGGACTACGAGCAGTACTTC. Amino acids: CASSLIAGGDYEQYF.

J is TRBJ1-1 and V is TRBV19, with TRBD1 as a possible D gene (5 bases). Trimming removed 3 bases from V and 2 bases from J, with 16 bases in between. Germline-derived CDR1 and CDR2 are LNHDA and SQIVND (reference sequence). The CDR3 is 16 residues long. CDR3 protein: CASSIGAIGHNTEAFF. The CDR3 bases are TGTGCCAGTAGTATCGGGGCTATCGGTCACAACACTGAAGCTTTCTTT.

The V and J genes are TRBV15 and TRBJ2-7, with 8 bases fitting TRBD2. Germline V gene lookup returns CDR1 LNHNV and CDR2 YYDKDF (reference sequence). Trimming cost V 1 base and J 2 bases; bases outside gene matches: 4. The CDR3 has 15 residues. CDR3 nucleotide sequence: TGTGCCACCAGCAGAGTTGCCGGGAGGGCCTACGAGCAGTACTTC. Translation gives CATSRVAGRAYEQYF.

V gene TRBV5-4 combines with J gene TRBJ1-1; 7 bases align to TRBD1. The V and J ends lost 3 bases and 8 bases, in that order; junction bases with no gene match: 1. Germline-derived CDR1 and CDR2 are SGHNT and YYREEE (reference sequence). The CDR3 runs 11 residues. In nucleotides, the CDR3 is TGTGCCAGCAGCTCCAGGGGGGAAGCTTTCTTT. It specifies CASSSRGEAFF.

This clone was seen only once. CDR3 amino acids: CASSSGTGLYNEQFF. The CDR3 nucleotides are TGTGCCAGCAGTTCCGGGACAGGGCTTTACAATGAGCAGTTCTTC. The gene calls are TRBV27 and TRBJ2-1, with 9 nucleotides matching TRBD1. The V and J ends lost 4 bases and 4 bases, in that order; junction bases with no gene match: 5. This CDR3 comprises 15 residues. Germline-derived CDR1 and CDR2 are MNHEY and SMNVEV (reference sequence).

The rearrangement uses TRBV4-1 and TRBJ1-5; unclear D gene. CDR3 length: 17 amino acids. Germline CDR1 is MGHRA and CDR2 is YSYEKL. V was cut by 0 bases and J by 0 bases, with 12 bases left in between. CDR3 coding DNA: TGCGCCAGCAGCCAAGACGAGGTAACCTATAGCAATCAGCCCCAGCATTTT. Protein product: CASSQDEVTYSNQPQHF.

The V and J genes are TRBV14 and TRBJ2-3; TRBD2 might be the D (5 bases). CDR3 length equals 17 residues. Germline lookup yields CDR1 SGHDN and CDR2 FVKESK. The V end lost 0 bases, the J end lost 4 bases, and 17 bases lay between the germline ends. CDR3 sequence reads: CASSQEGGGLLPDTQYF. The CDR3 DNA is TGTGCCAGCAGCCAAGAGGGTGGAGGCCTCCTTCCAGATACGCAGTATTTT.

This chain uses TRBV11-3 with TRBJ2-7; 10 nucleotides match TRBD2. This CDR3 has 16 amino acids. Germline V lookup: CDR1 SGHNT, CDR2 YENEEA. J gave up 0 bases and V 3 bases, and 5 bases lay outside the gene matches. The CDR3 sequence: CASSFQREGFSYEQYF. CDR3 coding DNA: TGTGCCAGCAGCTTCCAGCGGGAGGGTTTCTCCTACGAGCAGTACTTC.

The V and J genes are TRBV6-5 and TRBJ2-7, with 7 bases fitting TRBD1. The germline CDR1 and CDR2 sequences are MNHEY and SVGAGI. Trimming took 3 bases from V and 5 from J; bases not matched to a gene: 7. This CDR3 has 14 residues. Here the CDR3 DNA reads TGTGCCAGCAGTTATCAGGGACAGTACAACGAGCAGTACTTC. Its protein is CASSYQGQYNEQYF.

The chain has TRBV28 and TRBJ2-7; no reliable D call. This CDR3 has 14 residues. Germline V CDR1 and CDR2: MDHEN, SYDVKM. The germline V and J ends were trimmed by 3 bases and 3 bases, with 12 bases remaining between them. The DNA for the CDR3 is TGTGCCAGCAGTTTTTATGTGGGAAACTACGAGCAGTACTTC. It encodes CASSFYVGNYEQYF.

This sequence joins TRBV19 and TRBJ2-3; TRBD1 is a possible D gene (5 bases). Germline values: CDR1 LNHDA, CDR2 SQIVND (reference sequence). Trimming left V 4 bases short and J 1 base short, with 15 bases between. CDR3 length: 16 amino acids. The CDR3 DNA reads TGTGCCAGTAGTAAGAAGGGGTCCTGGGGCACAGATACGCAGTATTTT. Residues: CASSKKGSWGTDTQYF. The whole variable domain, filled in from reference TRBV19 and TRBJ2-3, reads DGGITQSPKYLFRKEGQNVTLSCEQNLNHDAMYWYRQDPGQGLRLIYYSQIVNDFQKGDIAEGYSVSREKKESFPLTVTSAQKNPTAFYLCASSKKGSWGTDTQYFGPGTRLTVL.

CDR3 residues: CASSLEATSGYNEQFF. Written as DNA, the CDR3 is TGCGCCAGCAGCTTGGAGGCGACTAGCGGCTACAATGAGCAGTTCTTC. This chain links TRBV5-1 with TRBJ2-1, with 9 bases fitting TRBD2. Trimming took 0 bases from V and 3 from J; bases not matched to a gene: 4. Per the germline V gene, CDR1 is SGHRS and CDR2 is YFSETQ. The CDR3 is 16 amino acids.

This clone was counted once. No DNA is shown, since the ends of the CDR3 on it are uncertain; the CDR3 is the one TCRdb lists. This sequence joins TRBV7-5 and TRBJ1-5. TRBV7-5 is designated a pseudogene. The CDR3 has 17 residues if both end residues are counted. The CDR3 reads CARSLGWAWGADQPQHF.